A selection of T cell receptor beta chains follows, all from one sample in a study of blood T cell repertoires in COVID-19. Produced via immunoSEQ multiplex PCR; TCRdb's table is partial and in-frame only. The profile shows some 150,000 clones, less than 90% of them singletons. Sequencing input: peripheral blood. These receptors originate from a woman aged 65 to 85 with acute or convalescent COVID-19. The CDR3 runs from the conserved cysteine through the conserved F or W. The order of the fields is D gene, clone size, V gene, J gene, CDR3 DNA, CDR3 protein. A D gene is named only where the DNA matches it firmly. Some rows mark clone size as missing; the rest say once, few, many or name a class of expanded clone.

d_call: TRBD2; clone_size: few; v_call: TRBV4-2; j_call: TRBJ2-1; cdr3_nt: TGTGCCAGCAGCCAAGAGGAGGGGAGGGCAAATGAGCAGTTCTTC; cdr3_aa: CASSQEEGRANEQFF
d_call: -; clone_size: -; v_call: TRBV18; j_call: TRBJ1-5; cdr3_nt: TGTGCCAGTTCACCATGGGAGGGCAATCAGCCCCAGCATTTT; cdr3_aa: CASSPWEGNQPQHF
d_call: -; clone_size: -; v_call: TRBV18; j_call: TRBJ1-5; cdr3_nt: TGTGCCAGCTCACCACGACAGAACAATCAGCCCCAGCATTTT; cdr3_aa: CASSPRQNNQPQHF
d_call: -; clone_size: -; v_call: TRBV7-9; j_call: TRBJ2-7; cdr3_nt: TGTGCCAGCAGAGACGACAGGCGGGCGGGCTACGAGCAGTACTTC; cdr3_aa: CASRDDRRAGYEQYF
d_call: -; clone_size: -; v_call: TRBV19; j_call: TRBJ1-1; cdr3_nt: TGTGCCAGTAGTATAGGGGGCGAAGCTTTCTTT; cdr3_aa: CASSIGGEAFF
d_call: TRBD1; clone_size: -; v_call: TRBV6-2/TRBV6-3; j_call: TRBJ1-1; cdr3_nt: TGTGCCAGCAGTTTGTCAGGGGGACCCACTGAAGCTTTCTTT; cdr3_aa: CASSLSGGPTEAFF
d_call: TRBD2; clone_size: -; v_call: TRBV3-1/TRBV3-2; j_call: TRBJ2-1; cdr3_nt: TGTGCCAGCAGCCAAGCCCTTAGCGGGGGGGCATTGATTGAGCAGTTCTTC; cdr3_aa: CASSQALSGGALIEQFF
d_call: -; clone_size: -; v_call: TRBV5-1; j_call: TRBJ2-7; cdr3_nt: TGCGCCAGCAGCCCTCGGGGTGAAACTTTCAGCGAGCAGTACTTC; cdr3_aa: CASSPRGETFSEQYF
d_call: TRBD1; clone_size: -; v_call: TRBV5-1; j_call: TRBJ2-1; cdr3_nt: TGCGCCAGCAGCTTCTCGGGACAGGAATACAATGAGCAGTTCTTC; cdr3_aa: CASSFSGQEYNEQFF
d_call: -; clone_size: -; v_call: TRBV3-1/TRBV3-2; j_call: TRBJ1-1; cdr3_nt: TGTGCCAGCAGCCCCAGGGGAGACAGTAAAACTGAAGCTTTCTTT; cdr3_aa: CASSPRGDSKTEAFF
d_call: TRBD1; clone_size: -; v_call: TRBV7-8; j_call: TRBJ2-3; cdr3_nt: TGTGCCAGCAGTACCGGGACAGGGACAGATACGCAGTATTTT; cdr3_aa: CASSTGTGTDTQYF
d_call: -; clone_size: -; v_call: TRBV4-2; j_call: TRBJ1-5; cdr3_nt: TGTGCCAGCAGCCAAGCCATTAGAGGGCACCGTTTTCAGCCCCAGCATTTT; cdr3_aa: CASSQAIRGHRFQPQHF
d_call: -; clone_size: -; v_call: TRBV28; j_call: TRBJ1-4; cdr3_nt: TGTGCCAGCAGTCCTTACGGCGGTAATGAAAAACTGTTTTTT; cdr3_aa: CASSPYGGNEKLFF
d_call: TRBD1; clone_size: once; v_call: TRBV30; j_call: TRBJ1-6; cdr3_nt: TGTGCCTGGACGGGACAGGATAATTCACCCCTCCACTTT; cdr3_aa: CAWTGQDNSPLHF
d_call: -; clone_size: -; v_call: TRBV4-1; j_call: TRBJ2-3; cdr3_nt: TGCGCCAGCAGCCTCGGAGGACGGCCTAGCACAGATACGCAGTATTTT; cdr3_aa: CASSLGGRPSTDTQYF
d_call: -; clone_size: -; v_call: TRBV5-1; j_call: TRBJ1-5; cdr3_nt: TGCGCCAGCAGCTTAGGGGATCCCAATCAGCCCCAGCATTTT; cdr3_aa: CASSLGDPNQPQHF
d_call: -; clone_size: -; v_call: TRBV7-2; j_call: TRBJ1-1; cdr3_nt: TGTGCCAGCAGCTCGAGGGGGGGGACTGAAGCTTTCTTT; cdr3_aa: CASSSRGGTEAFF
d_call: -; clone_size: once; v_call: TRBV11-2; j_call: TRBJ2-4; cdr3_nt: TGTGCCAGCAGCTTAGATCTCTCCTTAGCCAAAAACATTCAGTACTTC; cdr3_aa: CASSLDLSLAKNIQYF
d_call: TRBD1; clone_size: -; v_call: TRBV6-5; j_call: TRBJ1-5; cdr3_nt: TGTGCCAGCAGAGGACAGGGGGGCCAGCCCCAGCATTTT; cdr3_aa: CASRGQGGQPQHF
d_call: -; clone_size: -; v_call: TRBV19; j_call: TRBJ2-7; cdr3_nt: TGTGCCAGTAGTAGGGAGCGGGCCCCGATAGGCGTCGAGCAGTACTTC; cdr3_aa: CASSRERAPIGVEQYF
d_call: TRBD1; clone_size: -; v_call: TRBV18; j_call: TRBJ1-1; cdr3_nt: TGTGCCAGCTCACGAAACGACAGGGCTTTGAACACTGAAGCTTTCTTT; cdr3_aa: CASSRNDRALNTEAFF
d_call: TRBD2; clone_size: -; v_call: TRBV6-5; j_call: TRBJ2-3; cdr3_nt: TGTGCCAGCAGTTACCAGGGACTAAACACAGATACGCAGTATTTT; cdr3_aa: CASSYQGLNTDTQYF
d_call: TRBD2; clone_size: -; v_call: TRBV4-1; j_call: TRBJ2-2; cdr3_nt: TGCGCCAGCAGCCAAGATACAGCGGGGGGGTTAGGCACCGGGGAGCTGTTTTTT; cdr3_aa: CASSQDTAGGLGTGELFF
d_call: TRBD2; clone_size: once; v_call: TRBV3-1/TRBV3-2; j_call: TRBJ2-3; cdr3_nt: TGTGCCAGCAGCCAAGATTTGGTTAGACTAGCGGGGGGGCCTTGGGACACAGATACGCAGTATTTT; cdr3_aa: CASSQDLVRLAGGPWDTDTQYF
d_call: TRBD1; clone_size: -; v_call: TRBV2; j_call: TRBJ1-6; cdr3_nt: TGTGCCAGCAGCCTGGGACAGAGTAATTCACCCCTCCACTTT; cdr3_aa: CASSLGQSNSPLHF
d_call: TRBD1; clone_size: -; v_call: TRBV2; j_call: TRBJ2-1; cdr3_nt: TGTGCCAGCCGCTCGGCCGGGACAGGGTTCTACAATGAGCAGTTCTTC; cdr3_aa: CASRSAGTGFYNEQFF
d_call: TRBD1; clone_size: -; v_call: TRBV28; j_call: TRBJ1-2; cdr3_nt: TGTGCCAGCAGTGGGGACAGGGCCTATGGCTACACCTTC; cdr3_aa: CASSGDRAYGYTF
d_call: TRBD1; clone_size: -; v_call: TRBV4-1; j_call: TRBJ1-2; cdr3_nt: TGCGCCAGCAGCCAAGATTTGGGGACAGGGGACTATGGCTACACCTTC; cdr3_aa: CASSQDLGTGDYGYTF
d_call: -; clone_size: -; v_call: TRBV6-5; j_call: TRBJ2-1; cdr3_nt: TGTGCCAGCAGTTACAGGGGGACATCCTACAATGAGCAGTTCTTC; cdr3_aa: CASSYRGTSYNEQFF
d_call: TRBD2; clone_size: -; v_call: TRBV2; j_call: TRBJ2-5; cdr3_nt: TGTGCCAACTCCGCCGGGACTAGCGGGGGGCCGTGGTACTTC; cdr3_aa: CANSAGTSGGPWYF
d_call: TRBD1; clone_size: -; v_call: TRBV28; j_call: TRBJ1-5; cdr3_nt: TGTGCCAGCAGACCTACCGGACAGGGCCCTTATAGCAATCAGCCCCAGCATTTT; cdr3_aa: CASRPTGQGPYSNQPQHF
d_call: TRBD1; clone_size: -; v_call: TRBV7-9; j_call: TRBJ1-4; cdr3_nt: TGTGCCAGCAGCCGGCCGGGACAGGTGAATGAAAAACTGTTTTTT; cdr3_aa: CASSRPGQVNEKLFF
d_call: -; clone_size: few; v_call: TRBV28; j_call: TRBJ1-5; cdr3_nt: TGTGCCAGCAGCTCCGAAGTACAGATATATCAGCCCCAGCATTTT; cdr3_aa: CASSSEVQIYQPQHF
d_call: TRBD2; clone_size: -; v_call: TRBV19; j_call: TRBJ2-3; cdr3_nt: TGTGCCAGTAGTACTAGCGGGGGGGCCGGAGATACGCAGTATTTT; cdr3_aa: CASSTSGGAGDTQYF
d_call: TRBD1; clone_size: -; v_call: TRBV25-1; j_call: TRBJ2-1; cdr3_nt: TGTGCCAGCAGTGAATATGGACAGGGAACCCACAATGAGCAGTTCTTC; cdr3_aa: CASSEYGQGTHNEQFF
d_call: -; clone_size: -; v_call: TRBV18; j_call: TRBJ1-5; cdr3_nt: TGTGCCAGCTCACCGGGAGGGCCTGGCAATCAGCCCCAGCATTTT; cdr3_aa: CASSPGGPGNQPQHF
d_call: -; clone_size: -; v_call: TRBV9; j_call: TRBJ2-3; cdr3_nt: TGTGCCAGCAGCGTAGGAGAGCGCCTTGTGGATACGCAGTATTTT; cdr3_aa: CASSVGERLVDTQYF
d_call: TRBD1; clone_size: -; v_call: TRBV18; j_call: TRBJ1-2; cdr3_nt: TGTGCCAGCTCACCACGAACGACAGGGGGACCTAACGATGGCTACACCTTC; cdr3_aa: CASSPRTTGGPNDGYTF
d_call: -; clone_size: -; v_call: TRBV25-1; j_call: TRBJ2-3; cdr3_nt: TGTGCCAGCAGTGAATCAGACAGTCAAACAGATACGCAGTATTTT; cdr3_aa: CASSESDSQTDTQYF
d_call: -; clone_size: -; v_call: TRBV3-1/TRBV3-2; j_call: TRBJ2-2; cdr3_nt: TGTGCCAGCAGCCTAGATATGGGGCGGTACACCGGGGAGCTGTTTTTT; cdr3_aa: CASSLDMGRYTGELFF
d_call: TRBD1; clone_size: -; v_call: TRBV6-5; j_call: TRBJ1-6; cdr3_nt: TGTGCCAGCAGTTACTCGCAACAGGGGTCGAATTCACCCCTCCACTTT; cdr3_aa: CASSYSQQGSNSPLHF